Listed here are 5 T cell receptor beta chains from one sample, sequenced in a study of tumor and adjacent non-tumor tissue in lung cancer. No cell sorting was done before RNA was extracted from the tissue. This non-tumor lung sample came from over 3 cm beyond the tumor edge. TCRbeta libraries were built with three rounds of nested PCR, modified from ARM-PCR. Using its own MiXCR run on the multiplex PCR reads, TCRdb lists one record per CDR3 protein. The sample includes 81,000 or so distinct CDR3 sequences, approximately 80% of them seen just once. The sample comprised distant non-tumor lung tissue. These receptors all stem from a man aged 55-75 years with non-small cell lung cancer.

The gene calls are TRBV7-8 and TRBJ1-5; D gene ambiguous. Per the germline V gene, CDR1 is SGHVS and CDR2 is FQNEAQ. The CDR3 runs 17 residues. V lost 1 base, J lost 0 bases, and 13 bases lay in between. The CDR3 DNA reads TGTGCCAGCAGCTTAGGACCCTCCCCGACTAGCAATCAGCCCCAGCATTTT. This translates into CASSLGPSPTSNQPQHF. The entire variable domain, with the rest obtained from reference TRBV7-8 and TRBJ1-5, is as follows: GAGVSQSPRYKVAKRGQDVALRCDPISGHVSLFWYQQALGQGPEFLTYFQNEAQLDKSGLPSDRFFAERPEGSVSTLKIQRTQQEDSAVYLCASSLGPSPTSNQPQHFGDGTRLSIL.

This rearrangement joins TRBV11-2 to TRBJ1-2; no clear D. The CDR3 sequence is 13 residues long. V shed 4 bases and J shed 10 bases, with 16 bases lying between them. Germline lookup yields CDR1 SGHAT and CDR2 FQNNGV. The CDR3, as DNA: TGTGCCAGCAGCTCCTTACTGATAGGTGACTACACCTTC. This codes for CASSSLLIGDYTF.

Comment on this clonotype: Since no conserved phenylalanine or tryptophan closes the CDR3, a read error is the likely cause. The chain links TRBV11-2 to TRBJ1-1; a possible D gene is TRBD1 (5 bases). The CDR3 extends over 14 amino acids. The V gene lost 10 bases and the J gene lost 5 bases, with 20 bases spanning the gap. Germline V lookup: CDR1 SGHAT, CDR2 FQNNGV. This CDR3 reads CANRLGGARTEAFL. CDR3 nucleotide sequence: TGTGCCAACAGATTAGGAGGGGCTCGAACTGAAGCTTTCCTT.

This clonotype was observed a single time. Here the CDR3 omits its conserved ending phenylalanine or tryptophan, so a read error is the likely source. The V and J genes are TRBV11-2 and TRBJ2-5, with D tentatively TRBD2 (7 bases). Germline loops: CDR1 SGHAT, CDR2 FQNNGV. The V end lost 4 bases, the J end lost 5 bases, and 20 bases lay between the germline ends. This CDR3 has 16 amino acids. The DNA of the CDR3 is TGTGCCAGCAGCTCCACAAAGGGGGGGCCAAACGAGACCCAGTACTTA. This translates into CASSSTKGGPNETQYL.

Remarks on this clonotype: The junction shows a germline mismatch at one end, possibly a read error. The chain joins TRBV6-1 to TRBJ2-7; the D gene could be TRBD1 or TRBD2 (5 bases each). Germline-derived CDR1 and CDR2 are MNHNS and SASEGT. CDR3 length: 16 residues. The chain's CDR3 is CAGSEDYGTGSCEQYF. The CDR3 DNA reads TGTGCCGGCAGTGAAGATTATGGGACGGGATCCTGCGAGCAGTACTTC.